This is a list of T cell receptor beta chains from one sample in a study of OX40 agonist ivuxolimab in advanced cancers. Method: immunoSEQ multiplex PCR; TCRdb's copy keeps in-frame clones and lacks some. The sample includes 55,000 to 65,000 clones, 85% to 90% of them seen just once. Sample: CD4+ or CD8+ T cells sorted from blood, taken in a trial of the OX40 agonist ivuxolimab. The receptors come from an adult with an advanced solid tumor such as melanoma, head and neck, liver or kidney cancer. Both conserved end residues are part of each CDR3. The D gene is left open where the match is weak. The size of a clone is reported for some rows only, either as once, few or many, or as a class for expanded clones.

j_call	d_call	v_call	clone_size	cdr3_nt	cdr3_aa
TRBJ2-3	-	TRBV29-1	-	TGCAGCGGGAGGGGGATCGCAGATACGCAGTATTTT	CSGRGIADTQYF
TRBJ2-7	-	TRBV28	-	TGTGCCAGCTTAACAAACTGGGACTCCAAAGACGAGCAGTACTTC	CASLTNWDSKDEQYF
TRBJ2-2	-	TRBV9	few	TGTGCCAGCAGCGTAGCTACGAACACCGGGGAGCTGTTTTTT	CASSVATNTGELFF
TRBJ2-2	-	TRBV5-6	-	TGTGCCAGCAGCTTTCAAGCGAACACCGGGGAGCTGTTTTTT	CASSFQANTGELFF
TRBJ1-1	TRBD1	TRBV28	-	TGTGCCAGCAGTTCCGCCGGGACAGCGAACACTGAAGCTTTCTTT	CASSSAGTANTEAFF
TRBJ2-2	-	TRBV7-9	-	TGTGCCAGCAGCTCCGCCTATTACACCGGGGAGCTGTTTTTT	CASSSAYYTGELFF
TRBJ2-7	-	TRBV12-2	-	TGTGCAAGTCGCGCCCGACTAGCGGGGGGCCACGACTCCTACGAGCAGTACTTC	CASRARLAGGHDSYEQYF
TRBJ2-1	TRBD2	TRBV9	-	TGTGCCAGCAGCGGTAGCGGGGGGTACAATGAGCAGTTCTTC	CASSGSGGYNEQFF
TRBJ2-1	TRBD2	TRBV29-1	-	TGCAGCGTTGAATTTGGAGCGGGAGACTCCTACAATGAGCAGTTCTTC	CSVEFGAGDSYNEQFF
TRBJ2-1	-	TRBV6-6	-	TGTGCCAGCAGCTTCGACAGGACCTCCTACAATGAGCAGTTCTTC	CASSFDRTSYNEQFF
TRBJ2-1	TRBD1	TRBV5-1	-	TGCGCCAGCAGCTTGGGGGACAGCTATAGGGAGCAGTTCTTC	CASSLGDSYREQFF
TRBJ2-4	-	TRBV6-6	-	TGTGCCAGCAGGCAGGCGGAAAACATTCAGTACTTC	CASRQAENIQYF
TRBJ1-3	-	TRBV29-1	-	TGCAGCGTTGAAGGCGGATCAGGGGGAAACACCATATATTTT	CSVEGGSGGNTIYF
TRBJ2-3	-	TRBV18	-	TGTGCCAGCTCACCACCGGACCTTAGCACAGATACGCAGTATTTT	CASSPPDLSTDTQYF
TRBJ1-6	-	TRBV4-1	-	TGCGCCAGCAGCCCCCAGCGTGAGTCGAATTCACCCCTCCACTTT	CASSPQRESNSPLHF
TRBJ2-2	TRBD2	TRBV5-1	-	TGCGCCAGCAGCTTGGGCGGGGGTGTGACCGGGGAGCTGTTTTTT	CASSLGGGVTGELFF
TRBJ2-2	TRBD2	TRBV14	-	TGTGCCAGCAGCCCTCCGGGAGGGAGGACCGGGGAGCTGTTTTTT	CASSPPGGRTGELFF
TRBJ2-1	TRBD2	TRBV19	once	TGTGCCAGTAATTTTGTGGCGGGGGGAAGTAATGAGCAGTTCTTC	CASNFVAGGSNEQFF
TRBJ1-3	-	TRBV9	-	TGTGCCAGCAGCCTTGACTACTCTGGAAACACCATATATTTT	CASSLDYSGNTIYF
TRBJ2-3	-	TRBV19	-	TGTGCCACCACAAGATCCGGTTGGGCTGTCAGCACAGATACGCAGTATTTT	CATTRSGWAVSTDTQYF
TRBJ2-1	TRBD2	TRBV6-1	-	TGTGCCAGCAGTGTGAGCGGGAGTTCCTACAATGAGCAGTTCTTC	CASSVSGSSYNEQFF
TRBJ1-1	TRBD1	TRBV7-6	-	TGTGCCAGCAGCTTAACAGGGGGCGGTGAAGCTTTCTTT	CASSLTGGGEAFF
TRBJ2-7	-	TRBV10-3	-	TGTGCCATCAGTGACCACTACGAGCAGTACTTC	CAISDHYEQYF
TRBJ2-7	TRBD1	TRBV7-2	-	TGTGCCAGCAGCTCCCGGACAGGGGGAAAGGTCTACGAGCAGTACTTC	CASSSRTGGKVYEQYF
TRBJ2-7	-	TRBV7-2	-	TGTGCCAGCAGCCAAAAAACCAGGACCTACGAGCAGTACTTC	CASSQKTRTYEQYF
TRBJ2-1	TRBD2	TRBV28	-	TGTGCCAGCAGTTTAGGCGGGAGCTCCTACAATGAGCAGTTCTTC	CASSLGGSSYNEQFF
TRBJ2-1	TRBD2	TRBV7-9	-	TGTGCCAGCAGCACTTCGGGGGGTGAGCAGTTCTTC	CASSTSGGEQFF
TRBJ2-5	TRBD2	TRBV10-2	-	TGCGCCAGCAGGACCGGCGGGGGGTGGGAGACCCAGTACTTC	CASRTGGGWETQYF